This T cell receptor beta chain was found in a study of post-analysis software for immune sequencing data. Overall study results and limits: Five TRBV segments, including TRBV5-6, TRBV5-1 and TRBV20-1, were more frequent in patients than controls. The normalized Chao1 diversity of multiple sclerosis patients was significantly lower than that of controls.

A remark on this clonotype: The antigen is undetermined.

Unique molecular identifiers featured in each of the TCR beta cDNA libraries. TCRdb used MiXCR to reprocess the PCR reads, holding one entry per CDR3 protein. The top ten hold 1.5% to 2% of the sample, which has approximately 570,000 distinct CDR3 sequences, roughly 46% seen once. Germline V gives CDR1 DFQATT, CDR2 SNEGSKA (reference sequence). CDR3 length: 14 residues. V was trimmed by 5 bases and J by 1 base, leaving 14 bases between them. The rearrangement uses TRBV20-1 and TRBJ2-5; TRBD1 might be the D (6 bases). The specimen sequenced was blood. This receptor was obtained from a girl aged 10-17 years with multiple sclerosis. This CDR3 is CSAQDSYLQETQYF. The CDR3 coding sequence is TGCAGTGCTCAGGACAGTTACCTCCAAGAGACCCAGTACTTC.